This T cell receptor beta chain was identified during a study of cytomegalovirus exposure and HLA in healthy donors. Study overall: An earlier analysis found fewer than 120 million unique TCR beta sequences from about 190 million T cells. Most donors, 81% of approximately 400 genotyped, fell in the Caucasian-associated ancestry cluster.

Study-level points and caveats: Most subjects' HLA-A and HLA-B alleles were reportedly predicted from TCR beta sequences.

The CDR3 is 15 residues long. Germline V lookup: CDR1 KGHSH, CDR2 LQKENI. Losses at the gene ends were 4 bases for V and 3 bases for J; bases not matched to a gene: 8. The PCR contained 60 Vbeta and 13 Jbeta primers. Authors' methods: About 9.9 million shared chains were among approximately 87 million unique TCR beta chains counted in a later analysis. Repertoires were generated with immunoSEQ multiplex PCR, while TCRdb's copy carries only in-frame clones and drops some. V and J calls and clone size are those listed in that table; D and trimming were worked out from the DNA. The sample has 95,000 to 150,000 clones, roughly 78% seen once; the top ten hold approximately 10%. Notes on this clone: Its antigen is currently unknown.

The clonotype originates from a young man in good health and CMV-seropositive. The chain couples TRBV18 to TRBJ1-2, with 7 bases that match TRBD1. Input material: PBMCs. The CDR3 region is CASSRTGQSDYGYTF. For the CDR3, the DNA is TGTGCCAGCTCACGGACGGGACAGAGCGACTATGGCTACACCTTC.